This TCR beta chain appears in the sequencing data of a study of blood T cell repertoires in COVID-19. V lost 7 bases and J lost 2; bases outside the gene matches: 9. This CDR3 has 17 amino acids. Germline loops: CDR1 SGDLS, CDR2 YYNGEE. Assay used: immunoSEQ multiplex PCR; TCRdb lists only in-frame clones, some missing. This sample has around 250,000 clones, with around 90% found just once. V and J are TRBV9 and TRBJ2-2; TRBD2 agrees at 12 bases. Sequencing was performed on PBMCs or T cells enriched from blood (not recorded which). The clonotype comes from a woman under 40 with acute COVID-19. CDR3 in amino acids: CASGRLAGASNTGELFF. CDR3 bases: TGTGCCAGCGGCCGACTAGCGGGAGCCTCAAACACCGGGGAGCTGTTTTTT.